This T cell receptor beta chain is from a study of CD4 and CD8 cells across lung adenocarcinoma regions. TCRdb processed the PCR reads anew with MiXCR; each CDR3 protein has one entry. The sample has around 18,000 distinct CDR3 sequences; 51% are singletons. Germline trimming cut 7 bases from V and 10 bases from J; bases unmatched to any gene: 8. CDR1 SGHTA and CDR2 FQGNSA come from the germline V gene. The CDR3 is 14 amino acids. The TCR comes from a female donor with lung adenocarcinoma. The CD4 and CD8 labels of this study may be unreliable. V usage is TRBV7-2 and J usage is TRBJ2-1, with 12 bases identical to TRBD1. The material sequenced was CD8+ T cells from the center of a lung tumor. CDR3 nucleotide sequence: TGTGCCAGCACTCCGGGACAGGGGGCAGGCGAGCAGTTCTTC. Amino acids: CASTPGQGAGEQFF.